This T cell receptor (beta chain) was sequenced in a study of control samples from healthy donors and cancer patients. The repertoire was sequenced with immunoSEQ multiplex PCR; TCRdb's copy has only in-frame clones and lacks some. The data contain 60,000 to 95,000 clones, over 65% of them seen just once; the ten biggest clones take up roughly 16%. V lost 0 bases to trimming and J lost 0 bases, with 15 bases between them. CDR3 length: 17 amino acids. Germline CDR1 is LNHDA and CDR2 is SQIVND (reference sequence). Sequencing used blood. The sequence was collected from a man between 50 and 59 years old in good health. This chain joins TRBV19 and TRBJ2-7; tentative D call: TRBD2 (5 bases). CDR3 loop: CASSIDLSAGLSYEQYF. As DNA, the CDR3 is TGTGCCAGTAGTATAGATCTATCGGCGGGCCTCTCCTACGAGCAGTACTTC.